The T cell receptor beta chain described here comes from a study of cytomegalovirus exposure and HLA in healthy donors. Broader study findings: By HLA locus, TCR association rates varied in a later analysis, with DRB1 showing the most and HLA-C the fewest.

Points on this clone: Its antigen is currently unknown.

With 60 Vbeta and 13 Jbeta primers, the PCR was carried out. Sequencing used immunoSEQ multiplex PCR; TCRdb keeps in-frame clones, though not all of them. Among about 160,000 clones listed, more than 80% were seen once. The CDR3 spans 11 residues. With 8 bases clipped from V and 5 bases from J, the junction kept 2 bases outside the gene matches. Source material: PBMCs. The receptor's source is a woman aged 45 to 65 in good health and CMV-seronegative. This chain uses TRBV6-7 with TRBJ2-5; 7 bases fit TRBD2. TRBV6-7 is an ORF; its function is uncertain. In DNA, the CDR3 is TGTGCCAGCGCGGGGGTGGAGACCCAGTACTTC. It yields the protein CASAGVETQYF.